This is a list of T cell receptor beta chains from one sample in a study of cytomegalovirus exposure and HLA in healthy donors. Assay used: immunoSEQ multiplex PCR; TCRdb lists only in-frame clones, some missing. The sample lists approximately 220,000 clones, about three quarters occurring once. Sample: PBMCs. The receptors stem from a man aged 18 to 29 in good health and CMV-seronegative. Each CDR3 is given without its conserved first and last residue. The D gene is left open where the match is weak. Where a row states a size, it is once, few, many or the class of an expanded clone; other rows omit it.

clone_size | v_call | d_call | cdr3_aa
- | TRBV18 | TRBD1 | ASSPGQGALYGYT
- | TRBV5-4 | - | ASSIDSYEQY
- | TRBV27 | - | ASSLVPQTGVNNSPLH
few | TRBV5-6 | - | ASSSSKGYEQY
few | TRBV2 | - | ATRGGEAVGPQH
- | TRBV4-3 | - | ASSQGGGAEAF
- | TRBV19 | - | ASRVQGGAPQH
- | TRBV10-3 | - | AISDRVREQY
- | TRBV7-7 | - | ASSLKEGQPQH
- | TRBV15 | - | ATSRVKTGTSEAF
- | TRBV18 | TRBD1 | ASSSTGSGANVLT
- | TRBV11-3 | - | ASSLIGEGGYT
- | TRBV28 | TRBD2 | ASSLSPSGRSGNEQF
- | TRBV7-6 | - | VSSDDRSLSPLH
- | TRBV6-1 | - | ASSSGRAHSDTQY
few | TRBV19 | TRBD2 | ASSIDNLAGGGIQY
- | TRBV27 | - | ASSPDRSNQPQH
- | TRBV7-2 | TRBD1 | ASSPTGVREKLF
- | TRBV6-1 | TRBD2 | ASTSGLAGTDTQY
- | TRBV7-9 | - | ASSPGAKNIQY
- | TRBV19 | TRBD1 | ASSWGTGAEYSNQPQH
- | TRBV7-3 | - | ASSLGGGNQPQH
- | TRBV7-8 | - | ASSSRTVLNQETQY
- | TRBV6-1 | TRBD2 | ASRQGLAHNEQF
once | TRBV6-1 | - | ASSAFWRQLNTEAF
- | TRBV5-6 | TRBD2 | ASSFTGTSGRGSPDTQY
- | TRBV11-1 | TRBD1 | ASSPQRDRELY
- | TRBV5-1 | - | ASRLPSEGSGNTIY
once | TRBV5-6 | - | ASSNRARGTEAF
- | TRBV29-1 | - | SVYRQENYEQY
- | TRBV7-2 | TRBD2 | ASKVASGVTDTQY
- | TRBV28 | TRBD2 | ASSFIPSGSVRHEQY
- | TRBV10-3 | TRBD1 | AISGVTGALPSQSYT
- | TRBV7-9 | - | ASGASGNTIY
few | TRBV27 | TRBD1 | ASSSRTGAYNEQF
- | TRBV28 | TRBD1 | ASSSPGQAYNEQF
- | TRBV5-4 | - | ASSLEDSRYEQY
- | TRBV11-3 | - | ASKDYPGPYEQY
- | TRBV19 | - | ASIMNTEAF
- | TRBV6-5 | - | ASAQTTEGGYT
- | TRBV4-2 | TRBD2 | ASGHGTSGRQETQY
- | TRBV27 | TRBD1 | ASSDSPTKTGNYGYT
- | TRBV4-1 | - | ASSQGYSSTSEQY
- | TRBV11-1 | TRBD1 | ASSSTGGSNTGELF
- | TRBV11-3 | - | ASSPRGSLNSPLH
- | TRBV20-1 | TRBD1 | AGTGGIEQF
- | TRBV9 | - | ASSPQQGNEQF
- | TRBV7-6 | TRBD2 | ASSLSTSGRGDEQF
once | TRBV7-9 | - | ASSLLPGSWGQDTEAF
- | TRBV5-1 | TRBD2 | ASSLGSSGDPQQSEQY
few | TRBV7-2 | TRBD2 | ASSLAPFRLAGGSKVTDTQY
- | TRBV7-2 | - | ASSSNPTSSYEQY
- | TRBV7-2 | - | ASSSTTVGYGYT
- | TRBV2 | - | ASRRTVGNQPQH
once | TRBV25-1 | - | ASGEGNTEAF
- | TRBV7-9 | - | ASSQSAITDTQY
once | TRBV7-9 | - | ASSLSFPTDTQY
- | TRBV4-3 | - | ASSQDKPGQGGYQETQY
- | TRBV10-3 | TRBD2 | AISEWGLAGDPGELF